Here is one T cell receptor beta chain with its context. Its antigen is not known. This CDR3 region has 14 residues. Germline V gene lookup returns CDR1 SQVTM and CDR2 ANQGSEA. Germline trimming cut 5 bases from V and 11 bases from J; bases unmatched to any gene: 14. This specimen belongs to a study of cytomegalovirus exposure and HLA in healthy donors. Overall study findings and caveats: The CMV antigen specificity of a few CMV-associated chains was confirmed through in vitro analysis. A later analysis found TCR association rates differed by HLA locus, highest for DRB1 and lowest for HLA-C. Most of the TCR beta V segments (in an earlier analysis) were productive either about 87% or about 30% of the time. In terms of immune exposure information, only CMV serostatus was available.

The primer mix had 60 Vbeta and 13 Jbeta primers. Repertoires were generated with immunoSEQ multiplex PCR, while TCRdb's copy carries only in-frame clones and drops some. Its clone listing holds over 100,000 clones. The rearrangement joins TRBV29-1 to TRBJ1-3, with 8 nucleotides matching TRBD1. This clonotype originated in a man aged 35 to 55 in good health and CMV-seropositive. The sample taken for sequencing was PBMCs. CDR3 region: CSVRQGAPPQPIYF. As DNA, the CDR3 is TGCAGCGTTCGGCAGGGGGCTCCCCCCCAACCCATATATTTT.